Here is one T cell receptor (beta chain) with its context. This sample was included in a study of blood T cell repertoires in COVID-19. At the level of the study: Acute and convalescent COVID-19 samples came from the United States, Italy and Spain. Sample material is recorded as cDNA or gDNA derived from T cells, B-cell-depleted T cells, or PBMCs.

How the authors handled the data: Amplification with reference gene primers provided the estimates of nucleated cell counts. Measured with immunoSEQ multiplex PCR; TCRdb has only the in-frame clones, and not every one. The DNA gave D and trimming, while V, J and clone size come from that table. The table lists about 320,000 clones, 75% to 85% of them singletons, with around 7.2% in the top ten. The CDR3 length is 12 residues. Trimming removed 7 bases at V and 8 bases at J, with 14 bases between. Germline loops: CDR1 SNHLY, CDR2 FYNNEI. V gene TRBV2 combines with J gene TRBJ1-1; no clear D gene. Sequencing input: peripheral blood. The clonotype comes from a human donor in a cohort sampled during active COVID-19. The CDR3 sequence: CASNLFRKEAFF. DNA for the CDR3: TGTGCCAGCAACCTCTTTAGAAAAGAAGCTTTCTTT.